A single sample is the source of the 16 T cell receptor beta chains below, sequenced in a study of blood T cell repertoires in COVID-19. Some clones are missing from TCRdb's copy, which holds only in-frame ones; the method was immunoSEQ multiplex PCR. The sample contains 220,000 or so clones, 84% of which appear only once. Sequenced input: PBMCs or T cells enriched from blood (not recorded which). All receptors come from a woman aged 35 to 49 who had recovered from COVID-19.

The CDR3 here is CASSGHMNTEAFF. The CDR3 DNA reads TGTGCCAGCAGTGGACATATGAACACTGAAGCTTTCTTT. This rearrangement joins TRBV6-2 or TRBV6-3 to TRBJ1-1; D might be TRBD1 (5 bases). V was clipped by 5 bases and J by 0 bases, with 7 bases between them. Germline V gene lookup returns CDR1 MNHEY and CDR2 SVGEGT. The CDR3 extends over 13 amino acids.

The chain's CDR3 is CASSLGYSSYEQYV. In DNA form, the CDR3 reads TGTGCCAGCAGCTTAGGGTACAGCTCCTACGAGCAGTACGTC. This chain links TRBV11-2 with TRBJ2-7; no clear D gene. CDR3 length: 14 amino acids. Germline loops: CDR1 SGHAT, CDR2 FQNNGV. Trimming took off 1 base at V and 0 bases at J, with 7 bases between the two ends.

This clone has more than one count but fewer than ten. The chain employs TRBV5-1 and TRBJ1-2; no clear D. Trimming removed 4 bases at V and 4 bases at J, with 14 bases between. The CDR3 runs to 14 residues. Germline CDR1 reads SGHRS; CDR2 reads YFSETQ. The CDR3 here is CASSPVTAGYGYTF. The CDR3 DNA follows: TGCGCCAGCAGCCCTGTAACCGCGGGCTATGGCTACACCTTC.

J is TRBJ2-6 and V is TRBV25-1, with D tentatively TRBD2 (6 bases). V lost 4 bases, J lost 0 bases, and 10 bases lay in between. Germline lookup yields CDR1 MGHDK and CDR2 SYGVNS. The CDR3 covers 16 residues. This CDR3 is CASSVGGSSGANVLTF. CDR3 sequence (DNA): TGTGCCAGCAGTGTGGGGGGATCCTCTGGGGCCAACGTCCTGACTTTC. Drawing the rest from reference TRBV25-1 and TRBJ2-6, the complete variable domain is EADIYQTPRYLVIGTGKKITLECSQTMGHDKMYWYQQDPGMELHLIHYSYGVNSTEKGDLSSESTVSRIRTEHFPLTLESARPSHTSQYLCASSVGGSSGANVLTFGAGSRLTVL.

This chain connects TRBV10-3 to TRBJ2-2; possibly TRBD2 for D (5 bases). The CDR3 loop spans 14 amino acids. Germline CDR1 reads ENHRY; CDR2 reads SYGVKD. V lost 5 bases and J 7 bases, leaving 14 bases between the germline ends. The CDR3 region is CAISHPQAGGELFF. CDR3 nucleotide sequence: TGTGCCATCAGTCACCCCCAGGCGGGCGGGGAGCTGTTTTTT.

This chain links TRBV3-1 (or the pseudogene TRBV3-2) with TRBJ2-5, with 12 positions matching TRBD2. CDR1 and CDR2 (germline): LGHDT, YNNKEL (reference sequence). Losses at the gene ends were 4 bases for V and 4 bases for J; bases not matched to a gene: 4. The CDR3 is 15 amino acids. CDR3 protein: CASSPSSGRAETQYF. As DNA, the CDR3 is TGTGCCAGCAGCCCCTCTAGCGGGAGGGCAGAGACCCAGTACTTC.

This clone was recorded once. The genes are TRBV10-2 and TRBJ2-3; the match to TRBD2 covers 10 bases. The V gene end was trimmed by 3 bases and the J gene end by 4 bases; junction bases not matched to a gene: 10. From germline, CDR1 is WSHSY and CDR2 SAAADI. CDR3 size: 17 residues. For the CDR3, the DNA is TGCGCCAGCAGTGACCCCTATGGACTAGCGGCAGCAGATACGCAGTATTTT. Translation gives CASSDPYGLAAADTQYF.

This chain uses TRBV2 with TRBJ1-1; D is undetermined. Trimming left V 4 bases short and J 7 bases short, with 10 bases between. There are 12 residues in the CDR3. The germline CDR1 and CDR2 sequences are SNHLY and FYNNEI. The CDR3 coding sequence is TGTGCCAGCAGTGCACAGAGAGTTGAAGCTTTCTTT. Translating it yields CASSAQRVEAFF.

The chain employs TRBV7-8 and TRBJ1-4, with a tentative D call TRBD1 (6 bases). Germline loops: CDR1 SGHVS, CDR2 FQNEAQ. The CDR3 extends over 15 amino acids. The V end was cut by 5 bases, the J end by 5 bases, with 15 bases between. The CDR3 DNA reads TGTGCCAGCAGCCTTACAGGGAGGGCCAATGAAAAACTGTTTTTT. This encodes CASSLTGRANEKLFF. Complete variable domain (other parts from reference TRBV7-8 and TRBJ1-4): GAGVSQSPRYKVAKRGQDVALRCDPISGHVSLFWYQQALGQGPEFLTYFQNEAQLDKSGLPSDRFFAERPEGSVSTLKIQRTQQEDSAVYLCASSLTGRANEKLFFGSGTQLSVL.

The gene calls are TRBV3-1 (or the pseudogene TRBV3-2) and TRBJ2-2; D may be TRBD2 (6 bases). Trimming left V 0 bases short and J 0 bases short, with 8 bases between. CDR3 length: 16 amino acids. Per germline, CDR1 LGHDT and CDR2 YNNKEL (reference sequence). CDR3 sequence reads: CASSQDGTSNTGELFF. CDR3 nucleotide sequence: TGTGCCAGCAGCCAAGACGGGACTTCGAACACCGGGGAGCTGTTTTTT.

This clone showed up just a few times. The J gene is TRBJ2-7, the V gene TRBV20-1; D is possibly TRBD1 (5 bases). The CDR3 has 11 amino acids. The germline V gene has CDR1 DFQATT and CDR2 SNEGSKA (reference sequence). Deletions cut 2 bases from V and 3 bases from J, with 5 bases between. CDR3: CSARQGYEQYF. CDR3 DNA sequence: TGCAGTGCTAGACAGGGCTACGAGCAGTACTTC.

V and J are TRBV19 and TRBJ1-6; TRBD1 matches at 7 bases. CDR1 is LNHDA, CDR2 SQIVND, per germline (reference sequence). Trimming took 6 bases from V and 7 from J; bases not matched to a gene: 6. CDR3 length: 14 amino acids. The CDR3 loop reads CASSPGQQNSPLHF. The CDR3 coding sequence is TGTGCCAGTAGCCCGGGACAGCAAAATTCACCCCTCCACTTT.

This chain connects TRBV9 to TRBJ2-7; a weak D match, TRBD2 (6 bases). V dropped 3 bases and J dropped 3 bases, with 13 bases sitting between them. Germline V gene data show CDR1 as SGDLS and CDR2 as YYNGEE. There are 14 residues in the CDR3. CDR3 sequence: CASSASSAGYEQYF. CDR3 nucleotide sequence: TGTGCCAGCAGCGCTTCTAGCGCGGGCTACGAGCAGTACTTC.

V usage is TRBV2 and J usage is TRBJ2-2; D gene ambiguous. The CDR3 spans 11 residues. Germline CDR1 and CDR2: SNHLY and FYNNEI. V was trimmed by 7 bases and J by 6 bases, leaving 6 bases between them. CDR3 region: CASTLSGELFF. The CDR3 DNA reads TGTGCCAGCACCCTATCCGGGGAGCTGTTTTTT.

This clone has a single count. Other DNA sequences within the sample encode an identical CDR3. V and J are TRBV30 and TRBJ1-5; a weak D match, TRBD1 (6 bases). V was trimmed by 0 bases and J by 4 bases, leaving 7 bases between them. The CDR3 is 13 amino acids. CDR1 is GTSNPN, CDR2 SVGIG, per germline (reference sequence). CDR3 in DNA: TGTGCCTGGAGTGTCCAGGGGAATCAGCCCCAGCATTTT. Translating it yields CAWSVQGNQPQHF. Variable domain in full (rest from reference TRBV30 and TRBJ1-5): SQTIHQWPATLVQPVGSPLSLECTVEGTSNPNLYWYRQAAGRGLQLLFYSVGIGQISSEVPQNLSASRPQDRQFILSSKKLLLSDSGFYLCAWSVQGNQPQHFGDGTRLSIL.

V is TRBV9 and J is TRBJ2-3; perhaps TRBD1 as D (6 bases). Per the germline V gene, CDR1 is SGDLS and CDR2 is YYNGEE. V dropped 0 bases and J dropped 0 bases, with 11 bases sitting between them. The CDR3 is 16 amino acids. The CDR3, as DNA: TGTGCCAGCAGCGTAGGGACAGCCCGGAGCACAGATACGCAGTATTTT. Protein sequence: CASSVGTARSTDTQYF.